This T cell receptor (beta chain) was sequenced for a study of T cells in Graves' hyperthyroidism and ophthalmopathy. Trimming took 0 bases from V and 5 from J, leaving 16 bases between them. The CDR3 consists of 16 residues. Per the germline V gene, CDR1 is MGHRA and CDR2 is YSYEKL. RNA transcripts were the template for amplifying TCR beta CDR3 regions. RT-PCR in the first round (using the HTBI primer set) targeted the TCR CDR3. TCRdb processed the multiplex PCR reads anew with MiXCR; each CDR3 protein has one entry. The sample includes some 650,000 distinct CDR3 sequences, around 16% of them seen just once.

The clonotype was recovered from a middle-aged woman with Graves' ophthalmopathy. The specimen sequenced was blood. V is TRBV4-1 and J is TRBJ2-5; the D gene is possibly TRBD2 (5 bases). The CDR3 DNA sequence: TGCGCCAGCAGCCAAGATATAGAGGGAACTTGGGAGACCCAGTACTTC. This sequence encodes CASSQDIEGTWETQYF.